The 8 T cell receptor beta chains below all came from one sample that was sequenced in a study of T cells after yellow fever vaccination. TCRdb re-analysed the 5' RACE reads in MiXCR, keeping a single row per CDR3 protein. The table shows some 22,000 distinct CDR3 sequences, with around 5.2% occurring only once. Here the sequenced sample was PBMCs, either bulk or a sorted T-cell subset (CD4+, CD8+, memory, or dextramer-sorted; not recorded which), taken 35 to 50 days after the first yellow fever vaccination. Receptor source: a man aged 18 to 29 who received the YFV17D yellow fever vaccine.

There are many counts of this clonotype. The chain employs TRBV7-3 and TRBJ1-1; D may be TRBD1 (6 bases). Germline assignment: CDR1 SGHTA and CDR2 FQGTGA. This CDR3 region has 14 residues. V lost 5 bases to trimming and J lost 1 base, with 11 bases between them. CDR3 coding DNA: TGTGCCAGCAGCCCCCAGGGGCGGAACACTGAAGCTTTCTTT. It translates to CASSPQGRNTEAFF.

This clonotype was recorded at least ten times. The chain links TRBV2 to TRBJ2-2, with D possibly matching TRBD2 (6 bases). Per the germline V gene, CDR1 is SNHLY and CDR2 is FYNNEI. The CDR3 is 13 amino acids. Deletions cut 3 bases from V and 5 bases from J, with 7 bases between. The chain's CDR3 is CASSEGRTGELFF. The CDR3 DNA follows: TGTGCCAGCAGTGAGGGGAGGACCGGGGAGCTGTTTTTT.

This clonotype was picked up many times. The chain's CDR3 is CASSWGGPQETQYF. The CDR3 coding sequence is TGTGCCAGCAGCTGGGGGGGACCTCAAGAGACCCAGTACTTC. The chain employs TRBV5-5 and TRBJ2-5, with TRBD2 identical over 7 bases. V shed 3 bases, J shed 2 bases, and the junction held 4 bases outside the gene matches. CDR3 length equals 14 residues. CDR1 and CDR2 from the germline V gene are SGHKS and YYEKEE (reference sequence).

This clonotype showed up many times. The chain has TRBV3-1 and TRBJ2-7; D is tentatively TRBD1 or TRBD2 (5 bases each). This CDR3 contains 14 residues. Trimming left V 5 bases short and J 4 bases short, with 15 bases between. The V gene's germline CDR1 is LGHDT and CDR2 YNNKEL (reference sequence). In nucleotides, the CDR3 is TGTGCCAGCAGCTTATTACCCGGGACGTACGAGCAGTACTTC. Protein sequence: CASSLLPGTYEQYF.

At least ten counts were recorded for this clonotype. Written as DNA, the CDR3 is TGTGCCAGCAGCCAAGGGAGTGGATGGGTTAGAGACACTGAAGCTTTCTTT. Translated: CASSQGSGWVRDTEAFF. The V call is TRBV4-2, the J call TRBJ1-1; no firm D call. The CDR3 is 17 residues long. Germline CDR1 is LGHNA and CDR2 is YNFKEQ. V was cut by 1 base and J by 3 bases, with 18 bases left in between.

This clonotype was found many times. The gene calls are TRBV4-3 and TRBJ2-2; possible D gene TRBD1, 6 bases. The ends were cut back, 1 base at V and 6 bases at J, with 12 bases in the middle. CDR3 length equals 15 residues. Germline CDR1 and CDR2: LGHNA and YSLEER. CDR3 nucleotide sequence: TGCGCCAGCAGCCAAGGAAACAGGGACCCCGGGGAGCTGTTTTTT. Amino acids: CASSQGNRDPGELFF.

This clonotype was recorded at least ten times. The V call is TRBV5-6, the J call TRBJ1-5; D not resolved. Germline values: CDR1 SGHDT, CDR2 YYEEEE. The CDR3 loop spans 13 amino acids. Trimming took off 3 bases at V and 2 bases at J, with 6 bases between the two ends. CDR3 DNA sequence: TGTGCCAGCAGCTCGGGCCGCAATCAGCCCCAGCATTTT. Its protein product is CASSSGRNQPQHF.

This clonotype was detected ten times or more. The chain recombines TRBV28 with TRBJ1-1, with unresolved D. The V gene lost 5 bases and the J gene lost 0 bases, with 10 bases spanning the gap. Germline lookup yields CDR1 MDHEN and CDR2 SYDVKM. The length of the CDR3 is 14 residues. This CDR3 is CASSPMRMNTEAFF. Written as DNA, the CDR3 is TGTGCCAGCAGTCCCATGAGGATGAACACTGAAGCTTTCTTT.